Following are 6 T cell receptor beta chains from one sample sequenced in a study of T cell repertoires in cytomegalovirus infection. TCRdb recomputed calls from the reads with MiXCR, one row per CDR3 protein. The sample lists a few hundred thousand distinct CDR3 sequences, approximately 15% occurring once. Specimen: CD8+ T cells from PBMCs. These TCRs come from a human donor in good health (CMV status not recorded). Some clones in this sample may be carry-over from other donors' samples.

This clonotype came up many times. This chain links TRBV7-2 with TRBJ1-4; TRBD1 aligns across 7 bases. This CDR3 spans 15 amino acids. The V gene end was trimmed by 5 bases and the J gene end by 8 bases; junction bases not matched to a gene: 11. CDR1 SGHTA and CDR2 FQGNSA come from the germline V gene. DNA of the CDR3: TGTGCCAGCAGCCCAGGGGGGACTGATGGGGAAAAACTGTTTTTT. As protein: CASSPGGTDGEKLFF.

This chain uses TRBV19 with TRBJ2-1; unclear D gene. Germline V CDR1 and CDR2: LNHDA, SQIVND (reference sequence). V lost 8 bases and J 5 bases, leaving 10 bases between the germline ends. The CDR3 consists of 12 residues. The CDR3 protein is CASAPRNNEQFF. CDR3 coding DNA: TGTGCCAGTGCCCCGAGGAACAATGAGCAGTTCTTC.

Many counts were recorded for this clonotype. The chain is built from TRBV28 and TRBJ2-1, with D perhaps being TRBD1 or TRBD2 (6 bases each). V was clipped by 2 bases and J by 2 bases, with 10 bases between them. The CDR3 is 15 amino acids. Germline V lookup: CDR1 MDHEN, CDR2 SYDVKM. Written as DNA, the CDR3 is TGTGCCAGCAGTTTAAGGGGGGACGCCTACAATGAGCAGTTCTTC. Encoded protein: CASSLRGDAYNEQFF.

The V gene is TRBV20-1, the J gene TRBJ2-7, with 11 bases lining up with TRBD2. The germline CDR1 and CDR2 sequences are DFQATT and SNEGSKA (reference sequence). CDR3 size: 15 residues. The J segment lost 1 base and the V segment lost 6 bases, leaving 8 bases of the junction unmatched. For the CDR3, the DNA is TGCAGTGCCCTAGCGGGGGGAGTCGGGTCCTACGAGCAGTACTTC. It translates to CSALAGGVGSYEQYF.

In its sample, this clonotype was seen a few times. This may be a read error: a much more frequent sequence differs by one nucleotide. The CDR3 reads CASSGTGATEAFF. In DNA form, the CDR3 reads TGTGCCAGCAGCGGGACAGGGGCCACTGAAGCTTTCTTT. The chain joins TRBV9 to TRBJ1-1; TRBD1 aligns across 9 bases. Germline-derived CDR1 and CDR2 are SGDLS and YYNGEE. The trim removed 3 bases at V and 4 bases at J, leaving 1 base unmatched. This CDR3 contains 13 residues. The whole variable domain, remainder taken from reference TRBV9 and TRBJ1-1, is DSGVTQTPKHLITATGQRVTLRCSPRSGDLSVYWYQQSLDQGLQFLIQYYNGEERAKGNILERFSAQQFPDLHSELNLSSLELGDSALYFCASSGTGATEAFFGQGTRLTVV.

The genes are TRBV6-2 or TRBV6-3 and TRBJ2-5; 9 bases match TRBD1. Germline values: CDR1 MNHEY, CDR2 SVGEGT. The CDR3 extends over 13 amino acids. V shed 4 bases and J 9 bases; nucleotides not matched to a gene: 6. The CDR3: CASSSGTGNSQYF. The CDR3 DNA is TGTGCCAGCAGTTCCGGGACAGGGAACTCCCAGTACTTC.